The rows below give T cell receptor beta chains drawn from one sample of a study of CD8 T cells in Susac syndrome. TCRdb fed the immunoSEQ multiplex PCR reads into MiXCR, producing one record per CDR3 protein. The sample has some 130,000 distinct CDR3 sequences, around 95% seen once. The sequenced sample was CD8+ T cells from PBMCs. The source of these receptors is a human donor with Susac syndrome. Each CDR3 is given with its conserved first and last residue. D genes are given only for firm matches. Clone size appears in some rows only: once, few, many, or a class for an expanded clone.

v_call,d_call,cdr3_length,clone_size,j_call,cdr3_aa,cdr3_nt
TRBV7-6,.,14,once,TRBJ2-7,CASSGAGSPYEQYF,TGTGCCAGCAGCGGCGCAGGGTCCCCCTACGAGCAGTACTTC
TRBV27,TRBD1,14,.,TRBJ2-1,CASSLPDRAQLQFF,TGTGCCAGCAGTTTACCCGACAGGGCTCAGCTACAGTTCTTC
TRBV28,.,14,.,TRBJ2-5,CASSYRFREETQYF,TGTGCCAGCAGTTATCGATTCCGCGAAGAGACCCAGTACTTC
TRBV21-1,.,14,.,TRBJ2-7,CASSNTSGNYEQYF,TGTGCCAGCAGCAATACTAGCGGTAACTACGAGCAGTACTTC
TRBV14,.,15,.,TRBJ2-3,CASSQEGAATDTQYF,TGTGCCAGCAGCCAAGAAGGGGCCGCCACAGATACGCAGTATTTT
TRBV9,TRBD2,14,.,TRBJ2-1,CASSASGRSNEQFF,TGTGCCAGCAGCGCTAGCGGGAGAAGCAATGAGCAGTTCTTC
TRBV13,.,13,.,TRBJ2-3,CASSSPNTDTQYF,TGTGCCAGCAGCTCCCCTAACACAGATACGCAGTATTTT
TRBV15,.,15,.,TRBJ2-1,CATSIDGSQNNEQFF,TGTGCCACCAGCATCGACGGGAGTCAAAACAATGAGCAGTTCTTC
TRBV12-3/TRBV12-4,.,15,.,TRBJ1-5,CASSLHLSGDQPQHF,TGTGCCAGCAGTTTACATCTTTCGGGGGATCAGCCCCAGCATTTT
TRBV20-1,.,10,.,TRBJ1-1,CSALNTEAFF,TGCAGTGCTTTAAACACTGAAGCTTTCTTT
TRBV4-2,.,15,.,TRBJ2-1,CASSQGSSSYNEQFF,TGTGCCAGCAGCCAGGGAAGTAGCTCCTACAATGAGCAGTTCTTC
TRBV20-1,.,14,.,TRBJ1-2,CSARDLGDGEGYTF,TGCAGTGCTAGAGATCTGGGGGACGGTGAGGGCTACACCTTC
TRBV27,TRBD1,16,.,TRBJ1-2,CASSFGSGTGTYGYTF,TGTGCCAGCAGTTTTGGATCCGGGACAGGGACCTATGGCTACACCTTC